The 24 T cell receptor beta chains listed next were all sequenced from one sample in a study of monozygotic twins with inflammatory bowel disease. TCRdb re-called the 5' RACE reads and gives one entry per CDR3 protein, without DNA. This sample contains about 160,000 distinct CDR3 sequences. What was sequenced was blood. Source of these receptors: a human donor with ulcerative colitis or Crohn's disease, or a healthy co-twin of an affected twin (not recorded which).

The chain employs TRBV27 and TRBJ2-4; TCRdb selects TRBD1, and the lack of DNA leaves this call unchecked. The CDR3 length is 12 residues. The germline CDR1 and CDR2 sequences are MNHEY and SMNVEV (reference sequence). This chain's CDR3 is CASRGDGDIQYF.

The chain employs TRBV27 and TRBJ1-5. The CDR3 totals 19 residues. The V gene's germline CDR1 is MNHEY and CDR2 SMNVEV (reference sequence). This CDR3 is CASSSAAGLHHFSNQPQHF.

CDR3 sequence: CASSISPGISEQFF. The chain carries TRBV19 and TRBJ2-1; TCRdb selects TRBD1, and the lack of DNA leaves this call unchecked. The CDR3 totals 14 residues. Germline loops: CDR1 LNHDA, CDR2 SQIVND (reference sequence).

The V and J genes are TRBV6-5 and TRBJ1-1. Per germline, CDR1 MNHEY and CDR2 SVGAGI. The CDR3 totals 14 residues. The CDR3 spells CASSYRGGGVEAFF.

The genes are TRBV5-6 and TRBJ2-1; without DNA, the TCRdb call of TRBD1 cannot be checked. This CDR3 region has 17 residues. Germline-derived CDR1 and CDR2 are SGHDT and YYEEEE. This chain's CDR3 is CASSLWFGAGAYNEQFF. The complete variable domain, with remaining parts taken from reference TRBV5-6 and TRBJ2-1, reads DAGVTQSPTHLIKTRGQQVTLRCSPKSGHDTVSWYQQALGQGPQFIFQYYEEEERQRGNFPDRFSGHQFPNYSSELNVNALLLGDSALYLCASSLWFGAGAYNEQFFGPGTRLTVL.

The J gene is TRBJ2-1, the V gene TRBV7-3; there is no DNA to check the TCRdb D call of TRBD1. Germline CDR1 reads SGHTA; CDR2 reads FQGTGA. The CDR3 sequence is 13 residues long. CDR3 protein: CASSPLGLNEQFF.

The CDR3 sequence: CSAKTGGLSGELFF. The chain couples TRBV20-1 to TRBJ2-2; no DNA is available, so the TRBD1 call from TCRdb remains unchecked. Germline V CDR1 and CDR2: DFQATT, SNEGSKA (reference sequence). CDR3 length equals 14 residues.

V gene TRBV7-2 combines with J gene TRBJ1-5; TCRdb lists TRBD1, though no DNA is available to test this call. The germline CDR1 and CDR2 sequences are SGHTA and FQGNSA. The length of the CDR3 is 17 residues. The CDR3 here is CASSHGGGAYHNQPQHF.

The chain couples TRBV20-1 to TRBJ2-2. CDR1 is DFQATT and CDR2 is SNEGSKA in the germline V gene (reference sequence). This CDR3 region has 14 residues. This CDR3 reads CSARATVNAGELFF.

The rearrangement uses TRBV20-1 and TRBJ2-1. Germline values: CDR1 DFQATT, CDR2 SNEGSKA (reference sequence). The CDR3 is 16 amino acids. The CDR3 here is CSARDRQNPSYNEQFF.

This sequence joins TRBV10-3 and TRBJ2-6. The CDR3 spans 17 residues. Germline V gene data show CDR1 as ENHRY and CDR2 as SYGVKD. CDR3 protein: CAISESRFSSGANVLTF.

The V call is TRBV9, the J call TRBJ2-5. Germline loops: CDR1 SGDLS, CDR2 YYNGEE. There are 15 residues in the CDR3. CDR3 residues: CASSVDGADQRTQYF.

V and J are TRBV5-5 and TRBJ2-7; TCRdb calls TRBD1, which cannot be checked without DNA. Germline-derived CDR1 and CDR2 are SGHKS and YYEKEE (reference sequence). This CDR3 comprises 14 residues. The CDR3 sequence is CASSLAARGYEQYF.

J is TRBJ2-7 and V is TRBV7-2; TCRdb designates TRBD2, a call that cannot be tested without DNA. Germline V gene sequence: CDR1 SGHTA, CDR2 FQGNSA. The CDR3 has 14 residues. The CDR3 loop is CASSLAALALEQYF. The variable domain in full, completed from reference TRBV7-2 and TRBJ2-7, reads GAGVSQSPSNKVTEKGKDVELRCDPISGHTALYWYRQSLGQGLEFLIYFQGNSAPDKSGLPSDRFSAERTGGSVSTLTIQRTQQEDSAVYLCASSLAALALEQYFGPGTRLTVT.

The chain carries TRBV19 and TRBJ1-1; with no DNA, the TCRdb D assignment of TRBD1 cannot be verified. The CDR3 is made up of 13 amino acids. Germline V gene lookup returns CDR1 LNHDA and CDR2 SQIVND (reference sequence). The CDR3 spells CASSTRTETEAFF.

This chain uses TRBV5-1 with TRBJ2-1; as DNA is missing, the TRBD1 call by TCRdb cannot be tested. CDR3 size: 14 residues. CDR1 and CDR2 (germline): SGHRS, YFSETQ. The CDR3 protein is CASSLNSRGNEQFF.

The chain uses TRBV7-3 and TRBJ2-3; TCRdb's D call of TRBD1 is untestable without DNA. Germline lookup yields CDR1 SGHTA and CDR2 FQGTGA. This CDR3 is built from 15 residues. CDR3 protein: CASSETGTAYDTQYF.

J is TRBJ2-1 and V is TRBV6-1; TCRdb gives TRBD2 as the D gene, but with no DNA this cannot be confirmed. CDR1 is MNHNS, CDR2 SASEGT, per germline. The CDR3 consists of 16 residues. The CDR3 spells CASSGSGSGIYNEQFF.

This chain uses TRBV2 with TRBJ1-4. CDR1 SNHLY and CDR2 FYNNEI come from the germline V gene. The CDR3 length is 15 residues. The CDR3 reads CASSEDRTTNEKLFF.

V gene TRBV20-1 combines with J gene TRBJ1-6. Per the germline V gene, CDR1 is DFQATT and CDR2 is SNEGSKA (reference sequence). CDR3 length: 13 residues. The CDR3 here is CSAPRGSDSPLHF.

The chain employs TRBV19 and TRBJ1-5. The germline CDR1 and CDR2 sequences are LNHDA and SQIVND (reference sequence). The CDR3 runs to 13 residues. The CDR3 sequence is CATGGVSNQPQHF.

The CDR3: CASSQTLAGAYNEQFF. The chain combines TRBV14 with TRBJ2-1; TCRdb's D call, TRBD2, is unchecked because there is no DNA. Germline CDR1 reads SGHDN; CDR2 reads FVKESK. The CDR3 runs to 16 residues.

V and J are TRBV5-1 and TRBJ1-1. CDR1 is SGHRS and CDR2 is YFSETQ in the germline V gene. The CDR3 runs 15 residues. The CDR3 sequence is CASSPSGVGNTEAFF.

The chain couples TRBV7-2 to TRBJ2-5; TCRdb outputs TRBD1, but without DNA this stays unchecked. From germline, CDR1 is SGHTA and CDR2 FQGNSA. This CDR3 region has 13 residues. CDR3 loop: CASSSGWAETQYF.